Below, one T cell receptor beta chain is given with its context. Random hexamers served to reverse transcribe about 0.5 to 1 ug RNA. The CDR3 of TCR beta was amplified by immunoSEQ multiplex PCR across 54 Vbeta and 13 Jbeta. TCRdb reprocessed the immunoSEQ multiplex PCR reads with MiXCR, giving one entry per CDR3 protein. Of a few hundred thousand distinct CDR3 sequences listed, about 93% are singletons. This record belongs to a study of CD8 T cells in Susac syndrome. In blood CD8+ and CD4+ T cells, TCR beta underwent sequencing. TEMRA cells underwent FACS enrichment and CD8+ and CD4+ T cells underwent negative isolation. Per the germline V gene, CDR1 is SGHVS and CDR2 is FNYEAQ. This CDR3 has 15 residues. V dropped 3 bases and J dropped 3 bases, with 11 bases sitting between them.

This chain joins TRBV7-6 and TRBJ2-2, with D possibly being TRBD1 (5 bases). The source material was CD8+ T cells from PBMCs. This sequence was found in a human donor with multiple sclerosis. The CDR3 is CASSFLDSYTGELFF. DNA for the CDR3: TGTGCCAGCAGCTTCCTAGACAGTTACACCGGGGAGCTGTTTTTT. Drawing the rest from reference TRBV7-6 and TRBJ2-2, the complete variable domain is GAGVSQSPRYKVTKRGQDVALRCDPISGHVSLYWYRQALGQGPEFLTYFNYEAQQDKSGLPNDRFSAERPEGSISTLTIQRTEQRDSAMYRCASSFLDSYTGELFFGEGSRLTVL.